The 28 T cell receptor beta chains listed next were all sequenced from one sample in a study of T cells in Graves' hyperthyroidism and ophthalmopathy (dated by TCRdb to the late 2010s). Receptor amplification or capture employed multiplex PCR. The sample was run on an Illumina HiSeq 2000. The TCR beta CDR3 regions were amplified from the RNA transcripts. The TCR CDR3 was subjected to a first round of RT-PCR using the HTBI primer set and the Qiagen OneStep RT-PCR kit. The public sequencing data were trimmed at Q25 with fastp and processed into clonotypes with MiXCR by TCRdb, which kept only in-frame beta chains. Rows with a matching CDR3 protein are joined into one entry that keeps the most common DNA and genes. The sample table shows more than 300,000 distinct CDR3 sequences, and more than 12% are seen once. The biggest ten clones account for about 19% of the sample. The sample comprised blood. The receptor set was obtained from a woman between 25 and 40 years old with Graves' ophthalmopathy.

At least ten counts were recorded for this clonotype. V gene TRBV28 combines with J gene TRBJ2-1, with 7 bases aligning to TRBD2. The V and J ends lost 4 bases and 10 bases, in that order; junction bases with no gene match: 10. This CDR3 is 14 amino acids long. CDR1 and CDR2 (germline): MDHEN, SYDVKM. In DNA, the CDR3 is TGTGCCAGCAGTTCGGAGCGGGGAAACGAAGAGCAGTTCTTC. Translation: CASSSERGNEEQFF.

This clonotype has just a few counts. The rearrangement uses TRBV19 and TRBJ1-6, with TRBD1 matching over 7 bases. Germline CDR1 and CDR2: LNHDA and SQIVND (reference sequence). This CDR3 comprises 15 residues. The J segment lost 8 bases and the V segment lost 6 bases, leaving 10 bases of the junction unmatched. The CDR3 DNA is TGTGCCAGTAGCCTGTCCGGGACAGTAGATTCACCCCTCCACTTT. Encoded protein: CASSLSGTVDSPLHF. Filled out from reference TRBV19 and TRBJ1-6, the complete variable domain reads DGGITQSPKYLFRKEGQNVTLSCEQNLNHDAMYWYRQDPGQGLRLIYYSQIVNDFQKGDIAEGYSVSREKKESFPLTVTSAQKNPTAFYLCASSLSGTVDSPLHFGNGTRLTVT.

Many counts were recorded for this clonotype. This rearrangement joins TRBV9 to TRBJ2-3; D unresolved. The V end lost 1 base, the J end lost 5 bases, and 8 bases lay between the germline ends. The CDR3 extends over 13 amino acids. Per the germline V gene, CDR1 is SGDLS and CDR2 is YYNGEE. CDR3 coding DNA: TGTGCCAGCAGCGTAACCCCGGGAGATACGCAGTATTTT. As protein: CASSVTPGDTQYF.

This clonotype came up many times. This rearrangement joins TRBV18 to TRBJ2-1, with D uncertain. Germline values: CDR1 KGHSH, CDR2 LQKENI. The CDR3 contains 16 residues. V lost 3 bases and J 4 bases, leaving 16 bases between the germline ends. The CDR3 spells CASSPPYSEDYNEQFF. In nucleotides, the CDR3 is TGTGCCAGCTCACCCCCGTACAGCGAAGATTACAATGAGCAGTTCTTC.

At least ten counts were recorded for this clonotype. This chain links TRBV20-1 with TRBJ2-4; D gene uncertain. Trimming left V 3 bases short and J 5 bases short, with 8 bases between. The V gene's germline CDR1 is DFQATT and CDR2 SNEGSKA (reference sequence). The CDR3 is 12 amino acids. The CDR3 nucleotides read TGCAGTGCTAGGCCTTCCGAAAACATTCAGTACTTC. Its protein is CSARPSENIQYF.

This clonotype occurred many times. The V and J genes are TRBV15 and TRBJ1-5; 8 nucleotides match TRBD1. Per germline, CDR1 LNHNV and CDR2 YYDKDF (reference sequence). The CDR3 has 16 amino acids. V gave up 1 base and J gave up 1 base; unmatched junction bases: 3. The CDR3, as DNA: TGTGCCACCAGCAGAGGGACAGGGATGAGCAATCAGCCCCAGCATTTT. The encoded protein is CATSRGTGMSNQPQHF. The entire variable domain, with the rest obtained from reference TRBV15 and TRBJ1-5, is as follows: DAMVIQNPRYQVTQFGKPVTLSCSQTLNHNVMYWYQQKSSQAPKLLFHYYDKDFNNEADTPDNFQSRRPNTSFCFLDIRSPGLGDTAMYLCATSRGTGMSNQPQHFGDGTRLSIL.

This clonotype came up many times. The rearrangement links TRBV7-9 to TRBJ2-7; 8 bases are a match to TRBD1. V was pared by 4 bases and J by 5 bases, with 7 bases of the junction left unmatched. CDR3 length: 14 residues. CDR1 SEHNR and CDR2 FQNEAQ come from the germline V gene (reference sequence). This chain's CDR3 is CASSSRDRRHEQYF. In DNA, the CDR3 is TGTGCCAGCAGCTCCCGGGACAGGAGGCACGAGCAGTACTTC. Drawing the rest from reference TRBV7-9 and TRBJ2-7, the complete variable domain is DTGVSQNPRHKITKRGQNVTFRCDPISEHNRLYWYRQTLGQGPEFLTYFQNEAQLEKSRLLSDRFSAERPKGSFSTLEIQRTEQGDSAMYLCASSSRDRRHEQYFGPGTRLTVT.

This clonotype was detected many times. V usage is TRBV7-9 and J usage is TRBJ2-3, with 8 bases lining up with TRBD2. The V and J ends lost 0 bases and 2 bases, in that order; junction bases with no gene match: 4. The V gene's germline CDR1 is SEHNR and CDR2 FQNEAQ (reference sequence). CDR3 length: 16 amino acids. The CDR3 loop reads CASSLAAGGPTDTQYF. The CDR3 DNA follows: TGTGCCAGCAGCTTAGCGGCGGGGGGCCCCACAGATACGCAGTATTTT.

In this sample, this clonotype turned up many times. The chain couples TRBV5-6 to TRBJ1-5; D uncertain. Germline V gene sequence: CDR1 SGHDT, CDR2 YYEEEE. The CDR3 covers 14 residues. V lost 0 bases, J lost 7 bases, and 11 bases lay in between. The CDR3 loop reads CASSLASQRQPQHF. CDR3 in DNA: TGTGCCAGCAGCTTGGCCAGCCAGAGGCAGCCCCAGCATTTT. The whole variable domain, filled in from reference TRBV5-6 and TRBJ1-5, reads DAGVTQSPTHLIKTRGQQVTLRCSPKSGHDTVSWYQQALGQGPQFIFQYYEEEERQRGNFPDRFSGHQFPNYSSELNVNALLLGDSALYLCASSLASQRQPQHFGDGTRLSIL.

This clonotype was observed many times. The chain couples TRBV20-1 to TRBJ1-5, with D maybe TRBD1 (6 bases). This CDR3 has 16 residues. Germline V gene sequence: CDR1 DFQATT, CDR2 SNEGSKA (reference sequence). Trimming stripped 1 base from V and 1 base from J, with 14 bases between. The CDR3 protein is CSARVFGGQSNQPQHF. CDR3 DNA sequence: TGCAGTGCTAGAGTTTTTGGCGGACAGAGCAATCAGCCCCAGCATTTT.

This clonotype was detected only a few times. This rearrangement joins TRBV20-1 to TRBJ2-3; 11 nucleotides align to TRBD1. J was trimmed by 5 bases and V by 3 bases; bases with no gene match: 7. The CDR3 covers 15 residues. Germline values: CDR1 DFQATT, CDR2 SNEGSKA (reference sequence). CDR3 residues: CSAREDRGPGDTQYF. For the CDR3, the DNA is TGCAGTGCTAGGGAGGACAGGGGGCCTGGAGATACGCAGTATTTT.

In its sample, this clonotype was seen many times. The J gene is TRBJ1-1, the V gene TRBV5-6, with D hard to call. V was clipped by 0 bases and J by 0 bases, with 12 bases between them. CDR1 is SGHDT, CDR2 YYEEEE, per germline. The CDR3 consists of 16 residues. The CDR3 bases are TGTGCCAGCAGCTTGGGGCCGAGCTTCATGAACACTGAAGCTTTCTTT. It encodes CASSLGPSFMNTEAFF.

The chain is built from TRBV14 and TRBJ2-5, with 10 bases lining up with TRBD1. J gave up 5 bases and V 1 base, and 4 bases lay outside the gene matches. Germline CDR1 SGHDN, CDR2 FVKESK. CDR3 length: 15 amino acids. The CDR3 DNA reads as TGTGCCAGCAGCCAAGGACAGGGGGCCGAGGAGACCCAGTACTTC. Translating it yields CASSQGQGAEETQYF.

The table lists this clonotype with many counts. V is TRBV11-2 and J is TRBJ2-7, with 9 bases aligning to TRBD1. V trimming: 4 bases; J trimming: 2 bases; junction bases outside the gene matches: 3. The germline gives CDR1 SGHAT, CDR2 FQNNGV. The CDR3 runs to 14 residues. The CDR3 coding sequence is TGTGCCAGCAGCTCCGACAGGGGGGCCTACGAGCAGTACTTC. Translating gives CASSSDRGAYEQYF.

Turning to this clonotype: This sequence may be a read error, since a much larger clone differs from it by one base. The chain employs TRBV24-1 and TRBJ2-5; D is perhaps TRBD2 (5 bases). The CDR3 sequence is 15 residues long. Germline CDR1 reads KGHDR; CDR2 reads SFDVKD. The V end was cut by 5 bases, the J end by 5 bases, with 17 bases between. The CDR3: CATSARRADWETQYF. The CDR3 nucleotides read TGTGCCACCAGTGCCCGGCGGGCAGACTGGGAGACCCAGTACTTC.

The CDR3 here is CASSPRLADTNEQFF. The CDR3 coding sequence is TGTGCCAGCAGCCCCCGACTAGCGGACACCAATGAGCAGTTCTTC. This chain links TRBV11-3 with TRBJ2-1, with TRBD2 identical over 9 bases. The CDR3 has 15 amino acids. From germline, CDR1 is SGHNT and CDR2 YENEEA. Losses at the gene ends were 5 bases for V and 6 bases for J; bases not matched to a gene: 8.

The chain employs TRBV4-1 and TRBJ1-5, with TRBD1 as a possible D gene (5 bases). The V gene lost 0 bases and the J gene lost 6 bases, with 9 bases spanning the gap. There are 14 residues in the CDR3. Per the germline V gene, CDR1 is MGHRA and CDR2 is YSYEKL. In nucleotides, the CDR3 is TGCGCCAGCAGCCAAGACAGGGTCGGTCAGCCCCAGCATTTT. Protein sequence: CASSQDRVGQPQHF.

This clonotype was counted only a few times. The gene calls are TRBV28 and TRBJ2-1; TRBD1 matches 9 bases. The trim removed 2 bases at V and 6 bases at J, leaving 8 bases unmatched. Germline CDR1 is MDHEN and CDR2 is SYDVKM. The CDR3 length is 16 residues. CDR3 loop: CASSLEQGARSNEQFF. The DNA of the CDR3 is TGTGCCAGCAGTTTAGAACAGGGGGCGCGGTCCAATGAGCAGTTCTTC.

This clonotype was seen repeatedly, ten times or more. The CDR3 is CASSLRGGRTEAFF. CDR3 coding DNA: TGTGCCAGCAGTTTAAGGGGGGGTAGGACTGAAGCTTTCTTT. V is TRBV12-3 or TRBV12-4 and J is TRBJ1-1; the D gene is possibly TRBD1 (6 bases). V was clipped by 2 bases and J by 5 bases, with 12 bases between them. The CDR3 is made up of 14 amino acids.

In its sample, this clonotype was seen a few times. The rearrangement links TRBV5-6 to TRBJ1-5; D is unclear. The CDR3 consists of 15 residues. Trimming left V 1 base short and J 2 bases short, with 10 bases between. Germline loops: CDR1 SGHDT, CDR2 YYEEEE. CDR3 sequence (DNA): TGTGCCAGCAGCTTGTCAGATCTTGGCAATCAGCCCCAGCATTTT. Amino acid sequence: CASSLSDLGNQPQHF.

This chain uses TRBV5-1 with TRBJ2-4; D unresolved. Trimming took off 0 bases at V and 6 bases at J, with 7 bases between the two ends. CDR3 length: 13 amino acids. Germline V gene data show CDR1 as SGHRS and CDR2 as YFSETQ. CDR3 residues: CASSLDPRNIQYF. The CDR3, as DNA: TGCGCCAGCAGCTTGGATCCGAGAAACATTCAGTACTTC.

This clonotype came up many times. The chain carries TRBV20-1 and TRBJ2-1; 10 nucleotides match TRBD2. J lost 7 bases, V lost 7 bases, and 10 bases had no gene match. Germline-derived CDR1 and CDR2 are DFQATT and SNEGSKA (reference sequence). The CDR3 has 14 amino acids. The CDR3 spells CSGLAGDLGNEQFF. As DNA, the CDR3 is TGCAGTGGCCTAGCGGGGGACCTCGGGAATGAGCAGTTCTTC.

Turning to this clonotype: One junction end disagrees with the germline gene, perhaps due to a read error. CDR3 in amino acids: CASNLRGQGQRQPQHF. CDR3 bases: TGTGCCAGCAATTTACGGGGACAGGGCCAACGGCAGCCCCAGCATTTT. The chain employs TRBV27 and TRBJ1-5; 9 nucleotides align to TRBD1. The CDR3 totals 16 residues. The V gene's germline CDR1 is MNHEY and CDR2 SMNVEV (reference sequence).

This clonotype was counted ten times or more. The chain combines TRBV27 with TRBJ2-7; D is unresolved. CDR1 and CDR2 (germline): MNHEY, SMNVEV (reference sequence). V shed 2 bases and J shed 3 bases, with 14 bases lying between them. This CDR3 is 15 amino acids long. The CDR3 is CASSLMPQPIYEQYF. The DNA for the CDR3 is TGTGCCAGCAGTTTAATGCCGCAACCCATCTACGAGCAGTACTTC.

This clonotype was recorded many times. This chain links TRBV7-8 with TRBJ1-1; D is possibly TRBD1 (5 bases). Germline V gives CDR1 SGHVS, CDR2 FQNEAQ. The V end lost 5 bases, the J end lost 1 base, and 14 bases lay between the germline ends. CDR3 size: 15 residues. CDR3 bases: TGTGCCAGCAGCCAAAAGGGACTTAAGAACACTGAAGCTTTCTTT. This encodes CASSQKGLKNTEAFF. Full variable domain (missing parts from reference TRBV7-8 and TRBJ1-1): GAGVSQSPRYKVAKRGQDVALRCDPISGHVSLFWYQQALGQGPEFLTYFQNEAQLDKSGLPSDRFFAERPEGSVSTLKIQRTQQEDSAVYLCASSQKGLKNTEAFFGQGTRLTVV.

This clonotype was counted ten times or more. The CDR3 spells CASSALDSESYEQYF. The CDR3 region has the DNA TGTGCCAGCAGTGCCTTGGACAGCGAGTCCTACGAGCAGTACTTC. This chain connects TRBV7-9 to TRBJ2-7, with D maybe TRBD1 (6 bases). The V end was cut by 6 bases, the J end by 1 base, with 16 bases between. The germline CDR1 and CDR2 sequences are SEHNR and FQNEAQ (reference sequence). The CDR3 sequence is 15 residues long.

The chain carries TRBV14 and TRBJ1-3; perhaps TRBD1 as D (5 bases). V lost 3 bases and J lost 2, with 14 bases in between. The germline CDR1 and CDR2 sequences are SGHDN and FVKESK. The CDR3 runs to 16 residues. The CDR3 DNA is TGTGCCAGCAGCCACCTCAGGGTATCCCCTGGAAACACCATATATTTT. It is translated as CASSHLRVSPGNTIYF.

At least ten counts were recorded for this clonotype. V is TRBV11-2 and J is TRBJ2-2; a weak D match, TRBD2 (6 bases). The CDR3 contains 18 residues. V was clipped by 1 base and J by 1 base, with 16 bases between them. Germline values: CDR1 SGHAT, CDR2 FQNNGV. CDR3 residues: CASSLVSGEAVNTGELFF. As DNA, the CDR3 is TGTGCCAGCAGCTTAGTTTCGGGGGAAGCGGTGAACACCGGGGAGCTGTTTTTT. The whole variable domain, filled in from reference TRBV11-2 and TRBJ2-2, reads EAGVAQSPRYKIIEKRQSVAFWCNPISGHATLYWYQQILGQGPKLLIQFQNNGVVDDSQLPKDRFSAERLKGVDSTLKIQPAKLEDSAVYLCASSLVSGEAVNTGELFFGEGSRLTVL.